The present T cell receptor beta chain was sequenced within a study of blood T cell repertoires in COVID-19. About the study: Italy, Spain and the United States were the sources of the convalescent and acute COVID-19 samples. T cells, B-cell-depleted T cells, or PBMCs provided the cDNA or gDNA that served as material.

Seattle's enrolled individuals joined amid active infection and were then monitored longitudinally. In the source study's methods: Counts of nucleated cells, estimated from reference gene primer amplification, were obtained. Assay: immunoSEQ multiplex PCR; the TCRdb copy retains only in-frame clones and omits some. V, J and clone size were drawn from that table, and D and trimming were deduced from the DNA. The sample includes about 94,000 clones, 74% of them seen just once. This receptor was taken from a man in his 70s with COVID-19, enrolled during active disease. The specimen sequenced was peripheral blood.

This chain's CDR3 is CASSPSGRATNEQFF. The CDR3, as DNA: TGTGCCAGCAGCCCGAGCGGGAGGGCCACCAATGAGCAGTTCTTC. The chain combines TRBV3-1 (or the pseudogene TRBV3-2) with TRBJ2-1; 10 bases align to TRBD2. The germline V gene has CDR1 LGHDT and CDR2 YNNKEL (reference sequence). The CDR3 runs to 15 residues. Trimming at V came to 4 bases and at J to 6 bases, leaving 6 bases not matched to a gene.